This T cell receptor beta chain was sequenced in a study of fetal regulatory T cell absence and autoimmunity. Overall study: Without clinical diabetes, IPEX patients showed exocrine pancreas autoimmunity. Study findings and constraints: The oligoclonal enrichment was interpreted as supporting antigen-driven pancreatic autoimmunity before birth in IPEX syndrome. Pancreas TCRs were oligoclonally enriched versus cord blood, some clones over 80-fold.

Remarks on this clone: What it binds is unknown.

The assay was run at survey level. This table comes from immunoSEQ multiplex PCR, and its TCRdb copy is limited to in-frame clones, with some not included. Of approximately 46,000 clones in the sample, about 86% were seen once. The V gene lost 5 bases and the J gene lost 9 bases, with 14 bases spanning the gap. Looked up from germline, CDR1 is SGHAT and CDR2 is FQNNGV. This CDR3 spans 12 amino acids. The genes are TRBV11-2 and TRBJ2-7; D remains ambiguous. The receptor was derived from a newborn boy with IPEX syndrome. The sequenced material came from cord blood. Here the CDR3 DNA reads TGTGCCAGCAGCCTAACCCGTACACGGCAGTACTTC. Encoded protein: CASSLTRTRQYF.